A selection of T cell receptor beta chains follows, all from one sample in a study of CD8+ T cells in alopecia areata. Only in-frame clones appear in the TCRdb table, and some are missing; sequencing was by immunoSEQ multiplex PCR. The repertoire consists of approximately 8,000 clones, with around 69% occurring once and the leading ten covering over 12%. The sample in question was skin, obtained at week 0. The source of these receptors is a human donor with alopecia areata. Both conserved end residues are part of each CDR3. The order of the fields is CDR3 length, D gene, J gene, clone size, V gene, CDR3 DNA, CDR3 protein. The D gene is left open where the match is weak. Not every row has a clone size; where given, it reads once, few, many or a size class.

15 | . | TRBJ2-7 | . | TRBV7-2 | TGTGCCAGCAGCTTTTCCCCCCTCGGCGGTTACGAGCAGTACTTC | CASSFSPLGGYEQYF
13 | . | TRBJ1-4 | . | TRBV7-3 | TGTGCCAGCAGCCGGGACAAGGATGAAAAACTGTTTTTT | CASSRDKDEKLFF
15 | . | TRBJ2-7 | . | TRBV11-2 | TGTGCCAGCAGCTTCTTGGGGCTACTGGGGAACGAGCAGTACTTC | CASSFLGLLGNEQYF
14 | . | TRBJ1-4 | . | TRBV5-1 | TGCGCCAGCAGCGACGGACTCTTTAATGAAAAACTGTTTTTT | CASSDGLFNEKLFF
15 | TRBD1 | TRBJ1-4 | few | TRBV7-9 | TGTGCCAGCAGCTTAGAGACAGGGGGCAACGAAAAACTGTTTTTT | CASSLETGGNEKLFF
12 | . | TRBJ2-2 | . | TRBV19 | TGTGCCAGCACTGACGGGGCCGGGGAGCTGTTTTTT | CASTDGAGELFF
16 | . | TRBJ1-5 | . | TRBV2 | TGTGCCAGCAGTGATTCCAGTCGGGGGGCATTTCAGCCCCAGCATTTT | CASSDSSRGAFQPQHF
14 | . | TRBJ1-6 | large | TRBV7-3 | TGTGCCAGCAGACCCGGGCCGCCAAATTCACCCCTCCACTTT | CASRPGPPNSPLHF
11 | . | TRBJ1-3 | . | TRBV20-1 | TGCAGTGCTGGGACGGGAAACACCATATATTTT | CSAGTGNTIYF
18 | . | TRBJ2-2 | . | TRBV2 | TGTGCCAGCAGTGAAGGGGTCCGGGGGCCCCAAAGCTACGGGGAGCTGTTTTTT | CASSEGVRGPQSYGELFF
12 | . | TRBJ2-7 | . | TRBV2 | TGTGCCAACAGCGGTCCGACCAACGAGCAGTACTTC | CANSGPTNEQYF
13 | TRBD1 | TRBJ2-7 | . | TRBV19 | TGTGCCAGCCGGGACAGGGGCGGCTACGAGCAGTACTTC | CASRDRGGYEQYF
13 | TRBD1 | TRBJ2-7 | . | TRBV25-1 | TGTGCCAGCAGTGAATTTGGGGGACAGGGTCAGCACTTC | CASSEFGGQGQHF
16 | TRBD1 | TRBJ1-2 | . | TRBV5-1 | TGCGCCAGCAGCGGGGGACAGGGAGAAATACGGTATGGCTACACCTTC | CASSGGQGEIRYGYTF
14 | . | TRBJ1-2 | few | TRBV30 | TGTGCCTGGAGGAATACGGGCGGTCGCTATGGCTACACCTTC | CAWRNTGGRYGYTF
16 | TRBD1 | TRBJ2-5 | . | TRBV4-3 | TGCGCCAGCAGCCAAGATCTTGCGACAGGGTGGAAGACCCAGTACTTC | CASSQDLATGWKTQYF
13 | . | TRBJ1-1 | . | TRBV5-6 | TGTGCCAGCACCAGAGGTATGGAGGTGTTGGCTTTCTTT | CASTRGMEVLAFF
14 | TRBD1 | TRBJ1-2 | few | TRBV10-3 | TGTGCCATCAGTGCCTCCGACAGGGGAAGTGGCTACACCTTC | CAISASDRGSGYTF
15 | TRBD2 | TRBJ2-1 | . | TRBV2 | TGTGCCAGCAGTGATGGTGGTCTCGGGAGGAATGAGCAGTTCTTC | CASSDGGLGRNEQFF
14 | TRBD1 | TRBJ1-1 | once | TRBV7-9 | TGTGCCAGCAGCCCTCTCGGACAGGGTATTAAAGCTTTCTTT | CASSPLGQGIKAFF
16 | TRBD1 | TRBJ1-2 | . | TRBV9 | TGTGCCAGCAGCCCTCCCGGACAGGGGACTAACTATGGCTACACCTTC | CASSPPGQGTNYGYTF
16 | . | TRBJ1-1 | . | TRBV5-8 | TGTGCCAGCAGCTTGTGGATAAGGGGCCTGAACACTGAAGCTTTCTTT | CASSLWIRGLNTEAFF
15 | . | TRBJ1-1 | . | TRBV29-1 | TGCAGCGTTGAGATCCTGGGGACCCTGAACACTGAAGCTTTCTTT | CSVEILGTLNTEAFF
15 | TRBD1 | TRBJ1-5 | . | TRBV7-2 | TGTGCCAGCAGCTTAGATACAGGGGACAATCAGCCCCAGCATTTT | CASSLDTGDNQPQHF
15 | . | TRBJ2-1 | few | TRBV18 | TGTGCCAGCTCACCGCGGGCAGGGTTGGTTAGTGAGCAGTTCTTC | CASSPRAGLVSEQFF
12 | . | TRBJ1-2 | . | TRBV29-1 | TGCAGCGTTGATAGTGGACCCTATGGCTACACCTTC | CSVDSGPYGYTF
10 | . | TRBJ1-6 | . | TRBV2 | TGTGCCAGGGGGGGGTCACCCCTCCACTTT | CARGGSPLHF
14 | . | TRBJ1-1 | . | TRBV11-1 | TGTGCCAGCAGCTTACGTCGTACGAACACTGAAGCTTTCTTT | CASSLRRTNTEAFF
15 | TRBD1 | TRBJ2-7 | . | TRBV5-5 | TGTGCCAGCAGCTCCCCCGGGACAGGGATCCACGAGCAGTACTTC | CASSSPGTGIHEQYF
19 | TRBD2 | TRBJ2-2 | . | TRBV10-1 | TGCGCCAGCAGCTTTCCCGGGACTAGCGGAAGCGAGAACACCGGGGAGCTGTTTTTT | CASSFPGTSGSENTGELFF
14 | . | TRBJ2-3 | . | TRBV10-1 | TGCGCCAGCAGTGAGTCACAGAAGACAGATACGCAGTATTTT | CASSESQKTDTQYF
16 | . | TRBJ2-4 | . | TRBV27 | TGTGCCAGCAGTTTAGGGGGGTCTGCGCCCAAAAACATTCAGTACTTC | CASSLGGSAPKNIQYF
13 | . | TRBJ1-1 | few | TRBV30 | TGTGCCTGGAGTGATGACAGAGGCACTGAAGCTTTCTTT | CAWSDDRGTEAFF
13 | . | TRBJ2-3 | few | TRBV7-9 | TGTGCCAGCAGCCCCCGGGGACCAGATACGCAGTATTTT | CASSPRGPDTQYF
14 | TRBD1 | TRBJ2-2 | . | TRBV7-2 | TGTGCCAGCAGCTTAGACAGGGGAGCCGGGGAGCTGTTTTTT | CASSLDRGAGELFF
15 | TRBD1 | TRBJ2-7 | . | TRBV5-1 | TGCGCCAGCAGCTTGATAGGGGACAGGGGCCACGAGCAGTACTTC | CASSLIGDRGHEQYF
13 | TRBD1 | TRBJ2-5 | few | TRBV12-5 | TGTGCTAGTGGGACAGGGACAAAAGAGACCCAGTACTTC | CASGTGTKETQYF
15 | . | TRBJ2-1 | . | TRBV5-6 | TGTGCCAGCAGCTTGGCTGGGGGCGCAGGGAATGAGCAGTTCTTC | CASSLAGGAGNEQFF
14 | . | TRBJ1-2 | once | TRBV7-2 | TGCGCCAGCAGTTCCCCCCCGTTAGGGGGTGGCTACACCTTC | CASSSPPLGGGYTF
14 | . | TRBJ1-5 | . | TRBV5-5 | TGTGCCAGCAGCTTGGTTGTAGGTGCAAGGCCCCAGCATTTT | CASSLVVGARPQHF
14 | . | TRBJ1-2 | . | TRBV19 | TGTGCCTCTGCCGGGGGGGGTCGCGGCTATGGCTACACCTTC | CASAGGGRGYGYTF
14 | . | TRBJ1-1 | few | TRBV7-2 | TGTGCCAGCAGCTTAGTAGGCCTTAACACTGAAGCTTTCTTT | CASSLVGLNTEAFF
14 | . | TRBJ2-1 | . | TRBV6-6 | TGTGCCAGCAGTTATACGGGATTCGGCAATGAGCAGTTCTTC | CASSYTGFGNEQFF
13 | . | TRBJ2-2 | . | TRBV14 | TGTGCCAGCAGCCCCTCGTTCAGAGGGGAGCTGTTTTTT | CASSPSFRGELFF
16 | . | TRBJ2-6 | . | TRBV12-5 | TGTGCTAGTGGTTTGGTACAAGGGACTGGGGCCAACGTCCTGACTTTC | CASGLVQGTGANVLTF